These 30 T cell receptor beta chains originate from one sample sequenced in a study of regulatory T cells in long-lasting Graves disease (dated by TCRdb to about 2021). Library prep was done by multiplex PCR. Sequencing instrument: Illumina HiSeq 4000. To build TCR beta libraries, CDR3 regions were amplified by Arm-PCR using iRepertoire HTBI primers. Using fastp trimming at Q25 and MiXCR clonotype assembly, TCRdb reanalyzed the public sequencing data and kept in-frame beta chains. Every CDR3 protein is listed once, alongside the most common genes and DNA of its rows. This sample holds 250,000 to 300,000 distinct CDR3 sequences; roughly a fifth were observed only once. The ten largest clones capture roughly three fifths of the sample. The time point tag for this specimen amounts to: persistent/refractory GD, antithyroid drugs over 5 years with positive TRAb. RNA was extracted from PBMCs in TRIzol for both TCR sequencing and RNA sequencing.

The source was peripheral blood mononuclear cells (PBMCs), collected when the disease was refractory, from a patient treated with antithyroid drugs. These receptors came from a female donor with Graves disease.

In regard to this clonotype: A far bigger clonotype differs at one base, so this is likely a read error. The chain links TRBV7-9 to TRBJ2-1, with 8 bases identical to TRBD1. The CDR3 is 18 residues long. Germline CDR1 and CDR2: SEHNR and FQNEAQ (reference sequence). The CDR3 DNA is TGTGCCAGCAGCTTAGTATTCGGGACAGGTGGCTCCCACAATGAGCAGTTCTTC. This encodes CASSLVFGTGGSHNEQFF.

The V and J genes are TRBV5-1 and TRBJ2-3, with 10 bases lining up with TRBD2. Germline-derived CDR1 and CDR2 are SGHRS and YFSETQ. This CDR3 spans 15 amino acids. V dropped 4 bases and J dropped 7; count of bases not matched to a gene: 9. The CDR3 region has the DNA TGCGCCAGCAGCATCGCTAGCGGGAGTCGTAATACGCAGTATTTT. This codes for CASSIASGSRNTQYF.

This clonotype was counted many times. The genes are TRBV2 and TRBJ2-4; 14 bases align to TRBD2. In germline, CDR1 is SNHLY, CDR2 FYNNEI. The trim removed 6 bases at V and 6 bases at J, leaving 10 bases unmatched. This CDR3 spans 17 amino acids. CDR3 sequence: CASSVPGLAGVRNIQYF. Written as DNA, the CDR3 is TGTGCCAGCAGCGTCCCGGGACTAGCGGGAGTACGAAACATTCAGTACTTC.

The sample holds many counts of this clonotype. CDR3 DNA: TGTGCCAGCAGCTGGACTCATTCCTACGAGCAGTACTTC. Translation gives CASSWTHSYEQYF. V gene TRBV2 combines with J gene TRBJ2-7; D may be TRBD2 (5 bases). The V end was cut by 6 bases, the J end by 1 base, with 10 bases between. Germline V gives CDR1 SNHLY, CDR2 FYNNEI. The CDR3 extends over 13 amino acids.

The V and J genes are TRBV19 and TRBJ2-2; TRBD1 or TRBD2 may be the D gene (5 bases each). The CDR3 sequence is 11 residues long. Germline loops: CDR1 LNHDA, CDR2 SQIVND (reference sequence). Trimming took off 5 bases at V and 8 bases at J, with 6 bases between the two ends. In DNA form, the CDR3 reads TGTGCCAGTAGTGGGGGTGGGGAGCTGTTTTTT. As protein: CASSGGGELFF.

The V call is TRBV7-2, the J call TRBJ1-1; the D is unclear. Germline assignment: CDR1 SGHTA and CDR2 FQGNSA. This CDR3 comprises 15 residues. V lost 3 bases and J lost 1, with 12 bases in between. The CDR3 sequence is CASSFHAIGNTEAFF. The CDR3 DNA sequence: TGTGCCAGCAGCTTTCACGCGATTGGGAACACTGAAGCTTTCTTT.

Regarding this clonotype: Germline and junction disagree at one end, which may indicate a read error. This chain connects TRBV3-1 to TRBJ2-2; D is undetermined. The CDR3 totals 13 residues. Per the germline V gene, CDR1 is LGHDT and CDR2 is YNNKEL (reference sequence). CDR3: CASGQDRAGELFF. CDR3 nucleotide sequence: TGTGCCAGCGGCCAAGATCGGGCCGGGGAGCTGTTTTTT.

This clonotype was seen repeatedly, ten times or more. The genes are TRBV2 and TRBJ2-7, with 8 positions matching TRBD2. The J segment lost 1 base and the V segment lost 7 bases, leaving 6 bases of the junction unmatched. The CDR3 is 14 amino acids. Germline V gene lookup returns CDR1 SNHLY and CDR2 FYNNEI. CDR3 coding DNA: TGTGCCAGCACAACCTCGGGGGGGTCCTACGAGCAGTACTTC. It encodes CASTTSGGSYEQYF.

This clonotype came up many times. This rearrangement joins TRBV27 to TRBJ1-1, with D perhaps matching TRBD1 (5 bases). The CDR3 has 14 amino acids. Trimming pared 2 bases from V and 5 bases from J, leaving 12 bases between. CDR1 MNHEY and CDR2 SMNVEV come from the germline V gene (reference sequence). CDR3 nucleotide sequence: TGTGCCAGCAGTTTAGCAACGGACACGACTGAAGCTTTCTTT. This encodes CASSLATDTTEAFF.

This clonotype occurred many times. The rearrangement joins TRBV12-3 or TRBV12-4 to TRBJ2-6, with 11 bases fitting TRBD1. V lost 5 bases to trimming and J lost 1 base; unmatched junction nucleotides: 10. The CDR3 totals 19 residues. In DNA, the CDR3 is TGTGCCAGCAGTCCACGGACAGGGGGCACCCTTTCTGGGGCCAACGTCCTGACTTTC. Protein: CASSPRTGGTLSGANVLTF.

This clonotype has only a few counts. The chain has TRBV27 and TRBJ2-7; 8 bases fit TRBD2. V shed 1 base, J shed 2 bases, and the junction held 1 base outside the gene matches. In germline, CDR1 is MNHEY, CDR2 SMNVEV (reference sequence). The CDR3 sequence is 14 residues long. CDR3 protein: CASSLYGRAYEQYF. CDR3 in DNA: TGTGCCAGCAGTTTATACGGGAGGGCCTACGAGCAGTACTTC.

Here the CDR3 DNA reads TGTGCCAGTAGTCCCATTATGGAGGGGACCCAGTACTTC. This sequence encodes CASSPIMEGTQYF. The gene calls are TRBV19 and TRBJ2-5; maybe TRBD2 (6 bases). The CDR3 is 13 amino acids. V dropped 5 bases and J dropped 7 bases, with 14 bases sitting between them. The V gene's germline CDR1 is LNHDA and CDR2 SQIVND (reference sequence).

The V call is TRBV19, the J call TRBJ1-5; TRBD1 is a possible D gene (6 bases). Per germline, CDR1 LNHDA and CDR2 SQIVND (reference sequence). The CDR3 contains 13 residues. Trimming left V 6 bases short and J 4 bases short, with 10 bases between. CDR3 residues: CASRLQGNQPQHF. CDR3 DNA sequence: TGTGCCAGTAGGTTACAGGGTAATCAGCCCCAGCATTTT.

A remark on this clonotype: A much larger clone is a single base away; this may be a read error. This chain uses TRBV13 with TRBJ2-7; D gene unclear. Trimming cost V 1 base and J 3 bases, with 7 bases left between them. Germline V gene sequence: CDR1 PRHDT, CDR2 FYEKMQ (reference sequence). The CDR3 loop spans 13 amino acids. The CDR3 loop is CASSLVPIYEQYF. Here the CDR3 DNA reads TGTGCCAGCAGCTTAGTACCGATCTACGAGCAGTACTTC.

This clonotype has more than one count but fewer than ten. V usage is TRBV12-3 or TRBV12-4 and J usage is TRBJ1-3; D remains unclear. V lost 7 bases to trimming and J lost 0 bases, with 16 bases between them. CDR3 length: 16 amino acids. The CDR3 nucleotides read TGTGCCAGCACCCAATCAATTCCTAGCTCTGGAAACACCATATATTTT. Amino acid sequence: CASTQSIPSSGNTIYF.

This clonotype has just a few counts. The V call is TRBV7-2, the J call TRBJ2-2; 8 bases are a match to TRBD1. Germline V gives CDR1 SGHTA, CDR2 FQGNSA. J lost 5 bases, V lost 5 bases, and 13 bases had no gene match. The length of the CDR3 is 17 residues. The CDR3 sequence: CASSPMAGQAGTGELFF. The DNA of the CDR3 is TGTGCCAGCAGCCCAATGGCGGGACAGGCGGGTACCGGGGAGCTGTTTTTT. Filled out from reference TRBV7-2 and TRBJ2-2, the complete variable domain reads GAGVSQSPSNKVTEKGKDVELRCDPISGHTALYWYRQSLGQGLEFLIYFQGNSAPDKSGLPSDRFSAERTGGSVSTLTIQRTQQEDSAVYLCASSPMAGQAGTGELFFGEGSRLTVL.

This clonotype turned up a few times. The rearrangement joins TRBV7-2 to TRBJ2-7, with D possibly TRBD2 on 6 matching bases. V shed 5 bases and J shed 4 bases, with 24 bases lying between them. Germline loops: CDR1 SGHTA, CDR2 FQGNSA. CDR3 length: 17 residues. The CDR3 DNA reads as TGTGCCAGCAGCCCCCCCCTCTCGGGGCGGGGTATTTACGAGCAGTACTTC. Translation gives CASSPPLSGRGIYEQYF.

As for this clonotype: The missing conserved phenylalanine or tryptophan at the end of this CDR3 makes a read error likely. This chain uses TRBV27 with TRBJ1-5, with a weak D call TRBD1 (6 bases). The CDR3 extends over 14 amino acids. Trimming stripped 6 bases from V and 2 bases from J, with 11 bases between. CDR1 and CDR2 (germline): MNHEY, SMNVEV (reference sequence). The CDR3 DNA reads TGTGCCAGCAGAGAGGGGGTAGGCAATCAGCCCCAGCATCTT. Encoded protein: CASREGVGNQPQHL.

The CDR3 bases are TGCAGCGTTGTATTCCTAGATACGCAGTATTTT. This sequence encodes CSVVFLDTQYF. The J gene is TRBJ2-3, the V gene TRBV29-1; D unclear. The CDR3 sequence is 11 residues long. Looked up from germline, CDR1 is SQVTM and CDR2 is ANQGSEA. Trimming removed 4 bases from V and 5 bases from J, with 7 bases in between.

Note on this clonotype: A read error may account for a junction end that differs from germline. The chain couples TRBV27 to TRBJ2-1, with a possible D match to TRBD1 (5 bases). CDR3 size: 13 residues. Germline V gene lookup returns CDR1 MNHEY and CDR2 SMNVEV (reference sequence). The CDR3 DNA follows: TGTGCCAGCAGTTCGGCCGACAGCAATGAGCGGTTCTTC. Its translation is CASSSADSNERFF.

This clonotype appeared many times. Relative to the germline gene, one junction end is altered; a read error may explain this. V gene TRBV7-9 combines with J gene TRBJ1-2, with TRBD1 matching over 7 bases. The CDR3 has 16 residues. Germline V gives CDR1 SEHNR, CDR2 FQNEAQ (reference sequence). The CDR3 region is CASRLGGPAGGYGYTF. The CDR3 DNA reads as TGTGCCAGCAGATTAGGAGGTCCGGCAGGGGGCTATGGCTACACCTTC.

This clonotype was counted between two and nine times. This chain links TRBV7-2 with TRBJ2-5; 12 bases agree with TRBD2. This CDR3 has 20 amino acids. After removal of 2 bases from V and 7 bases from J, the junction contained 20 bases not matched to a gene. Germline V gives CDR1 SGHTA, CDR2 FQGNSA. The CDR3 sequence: CASSLKGLAGGPPAFGTQYF. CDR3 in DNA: TGTGCCAGCAGCTTAAAGGGGCTAGCGGGAGGGCCTCCTGCCTTTGGGACCCAGTACTTC. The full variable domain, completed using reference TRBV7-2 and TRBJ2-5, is GAGVSQSPSNKVTEKGKDVELRCDPISGHTALYWYRQSLGQGLEFLIYFQGNSAPDKSGLPSDRFSAERTGGSVSTLTIQRTQQEDSAVYLCASSLKGLAGGPPAFGTQYFGPGTRLLVL.

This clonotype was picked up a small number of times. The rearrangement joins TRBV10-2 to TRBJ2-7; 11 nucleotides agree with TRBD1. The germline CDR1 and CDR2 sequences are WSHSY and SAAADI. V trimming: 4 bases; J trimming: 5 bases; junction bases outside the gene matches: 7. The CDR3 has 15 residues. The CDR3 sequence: CASSARDRGYDEQYF. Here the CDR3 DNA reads TGCGCCAGCAGTGCCCGGGACAGGGGGTATGACGAGCAGTACTTC.

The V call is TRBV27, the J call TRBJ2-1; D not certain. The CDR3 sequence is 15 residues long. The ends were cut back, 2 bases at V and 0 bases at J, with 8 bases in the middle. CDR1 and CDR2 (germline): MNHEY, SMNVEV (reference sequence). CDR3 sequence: CASSLDGSSYNEQFF. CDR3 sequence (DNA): TGTGCCAGCAGTTTAGATGGAAGCTCCTACAATGAGCAGTTCTTC.

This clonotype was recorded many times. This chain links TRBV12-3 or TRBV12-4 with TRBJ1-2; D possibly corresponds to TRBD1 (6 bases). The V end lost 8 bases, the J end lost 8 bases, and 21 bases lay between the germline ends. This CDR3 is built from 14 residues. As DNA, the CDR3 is TGTGCCAGCGGCGGGGGCTCCCGAGTGAGGGGCTACACCTTC. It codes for CASGGGSRVRGYTF.

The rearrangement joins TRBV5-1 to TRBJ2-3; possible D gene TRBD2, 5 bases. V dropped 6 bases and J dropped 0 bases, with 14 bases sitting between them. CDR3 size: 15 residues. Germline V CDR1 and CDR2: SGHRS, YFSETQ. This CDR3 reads CASTRAESSTDTQYF. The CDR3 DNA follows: TGCGCCAGCACCCGAGCGGAGTCTAGCACAGATACGCAGTATTTT. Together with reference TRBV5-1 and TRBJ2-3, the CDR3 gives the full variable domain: KAGVTQTPRYLIKTRGQQVTLSCSPISGHRSVSWYQQTPGQGLQFLFEYFSETQRNKGNFPGRFSGRQFSNSRSEMNVSTLELGDSALYLCASTRAESSTDTQYFGPGTRLTVL.

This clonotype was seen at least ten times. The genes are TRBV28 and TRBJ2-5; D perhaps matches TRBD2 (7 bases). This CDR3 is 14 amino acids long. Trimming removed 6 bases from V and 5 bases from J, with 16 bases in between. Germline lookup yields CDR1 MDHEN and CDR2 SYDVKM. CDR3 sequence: CASRMGGAVETQYF. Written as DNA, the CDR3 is TGTGCCAGCAGGATGGGGGGGGCAGTTGAGACCCAGTACTTC.

The CDR3 DNA follows: TGTGCCAGCAGCTTAATGTTCAGCGGACCAAACACAGATACGCAGTATTTT. The encoded protein is CASSLMFSGPNTDTQYF. The chain employs TRBV13 and TRBJ2-3, with TRBD2 as a possible D gene (5 bases). Per germline, CDR1 PRHDT and CDR2 FYEKMQ (reference sequence). This CDR3 contains 17 residues. V shed 2 bases and J shed 2 bases, with 17 bases lying between them.

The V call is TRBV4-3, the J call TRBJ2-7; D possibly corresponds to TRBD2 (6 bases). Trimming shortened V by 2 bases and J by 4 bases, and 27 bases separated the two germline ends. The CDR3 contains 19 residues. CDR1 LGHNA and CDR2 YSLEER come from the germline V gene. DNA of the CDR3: TGCGCCAGCAGCCAATCTTTGGCCGGAGGGGCAGATAGATTTTACGAGCAGTACTTC. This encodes CASSQSLAGGADRFYEQYF.

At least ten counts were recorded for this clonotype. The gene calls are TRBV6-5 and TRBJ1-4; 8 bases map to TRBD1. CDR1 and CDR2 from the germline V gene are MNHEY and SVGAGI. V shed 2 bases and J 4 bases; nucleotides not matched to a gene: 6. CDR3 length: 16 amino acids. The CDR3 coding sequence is TGTGCCAGCAGTTACATCGACAGGGGCCTTAATGAAAAACTGTTTTTT. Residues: CASSYIDRGLNEKLFF.